This passage covers 27 T cell receptor beta chains from one sample sequenced in a study of blood T cell repertoires in COVID-19. Assay: immunoSEQ multiplex PCR; the TCRdb copy retains only in-frame clones and omits some. The repertoire has over 250,000 clones, 75% to 90% of them found once; the top ten carry about an eighth. Sequenced: peripheral blood. These receptors all come from a woman aged 70 to 79 with COVID-19, enrolled during active disease.

This clone was picked up one time. The V and J genes are TRBV19 and TRBJ2-7; a weak D match, TRBD2 (5 bases). V was pared by 1 base and J by 5 bases, with 12 bases between. CDR1 is LNHDA, CDR2 SQIVND, per germline (reference sequence). This CDR3 region has 14 residues. The CDR3 here is CASSIGQEVDEQYF. CDR3 DNA: TGTGCCAGTAGTATAGGGCAGGAGGTGGACGAGCAGTACTTC.

This clone was found once. This chain links TRBV12-2 with TRBJ1-6; the tabulated D call, TRBD1, remains unverified against the DNA. TRBV12-2 is given as a pseudogene. CDR3 length: 16 amino acids. This chain's CDR3 is CASRLAETGKGSPLHF. The CDR3 DNA is TGTGCAAGTCGCTTAGCTGAGACAGGGAAAGGTTCACCCCTCCACTTT.

This clone was picked up one time. The V gene is TRBV28, the J gene TRBJ2-3; unclear D gene. Germline CDR1 reads MDHEN; CDR2 reads SYDVKM. The CDR3 extends over 16 amino acids. The V end lost 2 bases, the J end lost 2 bases, and 14 bases lay between the germline ends. This chain's CDR3 is CASSLRPNSPTDTQYF. The CDR3 DNA follows: TGTGCCAGCAGTTTACGTCCGAATAGCCCCACAGATACGCAGTATTTT.

V and J are TRBV7-2 and TRBJ2-7; 12 nucleotides agree with TRBD2. After removal of 5 bases from V and 4 bases from J, the junction contained 6 bases not matched to a gene. The CDR3 totals 15 residues. Per the germline V gene, CDR1 is SGHTA and CDR2 is FQGNSA. In nucleotides, the CDR3 is TGTGCCAGCAGCCGGACTAGCGGGGACAGGTACGAGCAGTACTTC. This codes for CASSRTSGDRYEQYF.

The chain combines TRBV7-7 with TRBJ1-5; TRBD1 aligns across 8 bases. The germline V gene has CDR1 SSHAT and CDR2 FNYEAQ (reference sequence). V gave up 5 bases and J gave up 7 bases; unmatched junction bases: 7. The CDR3 consists of 14 residues. Written as DNA, the CDR3 is TGTGCCAGCAGCATACAGGGGGGAGGACAGCCCCAGCATTTT. Translation: CASSIQGGGQPQHF.

V gene TRBV6-5 combines with J gene TRBJ1-2, with 7 bases identical to TRBD1. Germline V CDR1 and CDR2: MNHEY, SVGAGI. The CDR3 is made up of 14 amino acids. Trimming took 0 bases from V and 7 from J; bases not matched to a gene: 5. The CDR3 spells CASSYSGAGGGYTF. Written as DNA, the CDR3 is TGTGCCAGCAGTTACTCTGGTGCAGGGGGTGGCTACACCTTC.

This clone was detected only a few times. The gene calls are TRBV6-1 and TRBJ2-7, with 10 bases aligning to TRBD2. The CDR3 sequence is 15 residues long. CDR1 MNHNS and CDR2 SASEGT come from the germline V gene. V lost 2 bases to trimming and J lost 0 bases; unmatched junction nucleotides: 1. In nucleotides, the CDR3 is TGTGCCAGCAGTGAACTAGCGGGGGCCTCCTACGAGCAGTACTTC. This encodes CASSELAGASYEQYF.

The chain uses TRBV9 and TRBJ1-3; 8 bases agree with TRBD1. Germline V lookup: CDR1 SGDLS, CDR2 YYNGEE. Unmatched junction bases numbered 3, after V lost 3 bases and J lost 4 bases. CDR3 length: 14 amino acids. CDR3 sequence: CASSAGQGGNTIYF. DNA for the CDR3: TGTGCCAGCAGCGCCGGACAGGGAGGAAACACCATATATTTT.

The chain links TRBV15 to TRBJ2-5; D is unresolved. Trimming took 1 base from V and 5 from J, leaving 11 bases between them. CDR1 is LNHNV, CDR2 YYDKDF, per germline (reference sequence). CDR3 length: 14 residues. CDR3 DNA sequence: TGTGCCACCAGCAGAGTGGCGGTCCTTGAGACCCAGTACTTC. Translation: CATSRVAVLETQYF.

The chain is built from TRBV5-4 and TRBJ2-2; maybe TRBD2 (6 bases). Germline values: CDR1 SGHNT, CDR2 YYREEE (reference sequence). The CDR3 totals 18 residues. V lost 0 bases and J lost 4, with 19 bases in between. The CDR3 DNA reads as TGTGCCAGCAGCTTGGTGGGACTTAGGGCCTCGGGCACCGGGGAGCTGTTTTTT. The encoded protein is CASSLVGLRASGTGELFF.

V gene TRBV29-1 combines with J gene TRBJ1-2, with TRBD1 identical over 7 bases. The CDR3 runs to 12 residues. J gave up 7 bases and V 7 bases, and 9 bases lay outside the gene matches. Germline CDR1 reads SQVTM; CDR2 reads ANQGSEA. CDR3 in DNA: TGCAGCGGGAGACAGGGCGAGCGTGGCTACACCTTC. It is translated as CSGRQGERGYTF.

The chain has TRBV2 and TRBJ2-1; the D is unclear. The V gene lost 4 bases and the J gene lost 7 bases, with 5 bases spanning the gap. The CDR3 has 11 residues. Germline values: CDR1 SNHLY, CDR2 FYNNEI. The CDR3 reads CASSVRNEQFF. In nucleotides, the CDR3 is TGTGCCAGCAGTGTTCGGAATGAGCAGTTCTTC.

The V and J genes are TRBV7-9 and TRBJ2-7; the D gene is possibly TRBD2 (5 bases). This CDR3 comprises 14 residues. V lost 5 bases to trimming and J lost 7 bases, with 18 bases between them. The germline V gene has CDR1 SEHNR and CDR2 FQNEAQ (reference sequence). The CDR3 spells CASSPQGPSGEQYF. The CDR3 DNA reads TGTGCCAGCAGCCCCCAAGGGCCTTCGGGGGAGCAGTACTTC. Full variable domain (rest looked up from reference TRBV7-9 and TRBJ2-7): DTGVSQNPRHKITKRGQNVTFRCDPISEHNRLYWYRQTLGQGPEFLTYFQNEAQLEKSRLLSDRFSAERPKGSFSTLEIQRTEQGDSAMYLCASSPQGPSGEQYFGPGTRLTVT.

The chain employs TRBV6-5 and TRBJ2-7; TRBD1 aligns across 9 bases. The germline V gene encodes CDR1 MNHEY and CDR2 SVGAGI. V lost 3 bases to trimming and J lost 3 bases; unmatched junction nucleotides: 3. The CDR3 is 14 amino acids. Here the CDR3 reads CASSYLDRGYEQYF. The DNA of the CDR3 is TGTGCCAGCAGTTATTTGGACAGGGGCTACGAGCAGTACTTC.

V is TRBV6-5 and J is TRBJ1-1; D gene unclear. This CDR3 region has 10 residues. V gave up 7 bases and J gave up 6 bases, with 6 bases separating them. CDR1 is MNHEY and CDR2 is SVGAGI in the germline V gene. The CDR3 sequence: CASTHPEAFF. The CDR3 DNA reads as TGTGCCAGCACCCATCCTGAAGCTTTCTTT.

This chain links TRBV7-9 with TRBJ1-2; D possibly corresponds to TRBD1 (6 bases). The CDR3 has 12 amino acids. V gave up 5 bases and J gave up 4 bases, with 8 bases separating them. Germline CDR1 reads SEHNR; CDR2 reads FQNEAQ (reference sequence). The CDR3 nucleotides read TGTGCCAGCAGCCGGGACATCTATGGCTACACCTTC. Protein product: CASSRDIYGYTF.

The CDR3 spells CASSLDLVRANTEAFF. The CDR3 DNA sequence: TGTGCCAGCAGCTTAGATCTTGTACGAGCGAACACTGAAGCTTTCTTT. The genes are TRBV11-2 and TRBJ1-1; D gene unclear. This CDR3 region has 16 residues. Germline loops: CDR1 SGHAT, CDR2 FQNNGV. V was trimmed by 0 bases and J by 1 base, leaving 12 bases between them.

The chain links TRBV2 to TRBJ1-5; a possible D gene is TRBD1 (6 bases). Germline-derived CDR1 and CDR2 are SNHLY and FYNNEI. The CDR3 spans 14 residues. The V and J ends lost 5 bases and 0 bases respectively, with 8 bases between them. CDR3 DNA: TGTGCCAGCAGTACGGACAGTAGCAATCAGCCCCAGCATTTT. Translation: CASSTDSSNQPQHF.

The rearrangement links TRBV5-6 to TRBJ1-5; D possibly corresponds to TRBD1 (6 bases). The germline V and J ends were trimmed by 1 base and 5 bases, with 10 bases remaining between them. From germline, CDR1 is SGHDT and CDR2 YYEEEE. The CDR3 sequence is 14 residues long. In DNA form, the CDR3 reads TGTGCCAGCAGCTTGCGGGGGGCTTATCAGCCCCAGCATTTT. This translates into CASSLRGAYQPQHF.

This chain links TRBV5-1 with TRBJ2-1, with 8 bases aligning to TRBD2. V trimming: 5 bases; J trimming: 6 bases; junction bases outside the gene matches: 7. CDR3 length: 14 amino acids. From germline, CDR1 is SGHRS and CDR2 YFSETQ. CDR3 sequence: CASSSGEGSNEQFF. CDR3 coding DNA: TGCGCCAGCAGTAGCGGGGAAGGAAGCAATGAGCAGTTCTTC.

This chain links TRBV10-3 with TRBJ2-5, with a possible D match to TRBD1 (5 bases). Germline assignment: CDR1 ENHRY and CDR2 SYGVKD. The CDR3 is made up of 13 amino acids. Trimming left V 7 bases short and J 2 bases short, with 11 bases between. CDR3 DNA sequence: TGTGCCATCACCCCGACAGAACAAGAGACCCAGTACTTC. It is translated as CAITPTEQETQYF.

This clone was observed once. The gene calls are TRBV28 and TRBJ2-5, with D possibly TRBD2 on 6 matching bases. From germline, CDR1 is MDHEN and CDR2 SYDVKM. This CDR3 spans 16 amino acids. V lost 6 bases and J lost 0, with 17 bases in between. Here the CDR3 reads CASSSWVSGDQETQYF. The CDR3 DNA reads TGTGCCAGCAGCTCATGGGTCTCGGGGGACCAAGAGACCCAGTACTTC.

This rearrangement joins TRBV4-1 to TRBJ2-3, with TRBD2 matching over 11 bases. CDR3 length: 21 residues. Germline V CDR1 and CDR2: MGHRA, YSYEKL. Trimming cost V 0 bases and J 3 bases; bases outside gene matches: 17. The CDR3 DNA reads as TGCGCCAGCAGCCAAGACGGGTTACTAGCGGGGGCCAACTTAAAAACAGATACGCAGTATTTT. Amino acids: CASSQDGLLAGANLKTDTQYF.

V and J are TRBV2 and TRBJ2-1, with D hard to call. The CDR3 consists of 13 residues. The germline V gene has CDR1 SNHLY and CDR2 FYNNEI. The V end was cut by 0 bases, the J end by 8 bases, with 8 bases between. The CDR3: CASSEALTDEQFF. The CDR3, as DNA: TGTGCCAGCAGTGAAGCGCTTACAGATGAGCAGTTCTTC.

The chain combines TRBV5-5 with TRBJ2-7; 9 nucleotides align to TRBD1. Germline-derived CDR1 and CDR2 are SGHKS and YYEKEE (reference sequence). CDR3 length: 15 amino acids. The V gene end was trimmed by 1 base and the J gene end by 4 bases; junction bases not matched to a gene: 6. The CDR3 region is CASSLLQGAAYEQYF. CDR3 nucleotides: TGTGCCAGCAGCTTGTTACAGGGGGCTGCATACGAGCAGTACTTC.

The chain has TRBV7-2 and TRBJ1-5, with D possibly being TRBD1 (5 bases). The CDR3 runs to 15 residues. V was trimmed by 4 bases and J by 0 bases, leaving 10 bases between them. CDR1 and CDR2 (germline): SGHTA, FQGNSA. DNA for the CDR3: TGTGCCAGCAGCTCCGACAGCAATAGCAATCAGCCCCAGCATTTT. This sequence encodes CASSSDSNSNQPQHF.

The chain uses TRBV7-9 and TRBJ1-1; no firm D call. Trimming removed 4 bases from V and 3 bases from J, with 12 bases in between. The CDR3 loop spans 14 amino acids. Per the germline V gene, CDR1 is SEHNR and CDR2 is FQNEAQ (reference sequence). CDR3 loop: CASSSGSGHTEAFF. The CDR3 DNA is TGTGCCAGCAGCTCTGGGAGCGGTCACACTGAAGCTTTCTTT.